This T cell receptor beta chain was recorded in a study of cytomegalovirus exposure and HLA in healthy donors. Study-level background: Later analysis reported that the 95 to 150 validation repertoires shared the platform of the roughly 700 first-cohort repertoires.

Study-wide findings and caveats: Published work reported that the classifier diagnosed cytomegalovirus status with high specificity and sensitivity.

The table came from immunoSEQ multiplex PCR; TCRdb's copy has only in-frame clones and leaves some out. The sample has a few hundred thousand clones; 70% to 90% are singletons. On this clone itself: Its target is unknown.

The CDR3 spans 15 residues. Germline lookup yields CDR1 SGHNT and CDR2 YYREEE (reference sequence). Trimming took 2 bases from V and 8 from J, leaving 16 bases between them. This chain links TRBV5-4 with TRBJ1-4; tentative D call: TRBD1 (5 bases). The clonotype originates from a man aged 25-45 years in good health and CMV-seronegative. The specimen was PBMCs. CDR3 coding DNA: TGTGCCAGCAGCTTCACGGCAGGCCGGGGGGAAAAACTGTTTTTT. It is translated as CASSFTAGRGEKLFF. The whole variable domain, remainder taken from reference TRBV5-4 and TRBJ1-4, is ETGVTQSPTHLIKTRGQQVTLRCSSQSGHNTVSWYQQALGQGPQFIFQYYREEENGRGNFPPRFSGLQFPNYSSELNVNALELDDSALYLCASSFTAGRGEKLFFGSGTQLSVL.